A single sample gave rise to the 24 T cell receptor beta chains below, sequenced in a study of spatial heterogeneity in lung cancer. Documented time point: sample taken at primary tumor resection. Sequencing of whole RNA from tumor, nontumor lung or frozen PBMC involved no sorting. Via MiXCR, TCRdb re-called the 5' RACE reads, giving one row per CDR3 protein. Among approximately 11,000 distinct CDR3 sequences listed, 15% to 20% were seen once. The sequences come from PBMCs, collected at surgery. These receptors originate from a male donor with early-stage non-small cell lung cancer.

This clonotype was counted at least ten times. The CDR3 region is CASSPGQDGGYTF. Here the CDR3 DNA reads TGTGCCAGCAGCCCGGGACAGGACGGTGGCTACACCTTC. The chain employs TRBV7-2 and TRBJ1-2, with TRBD1 identical over 8 bases. Germline assignment: CDR1 SGHTA and CDR2 FQGNSA. The junction had 6 bases not matched to a gene; V was cut back by 5 bases and J by 7 bases. The CDR3 contains 13 residues.

This clonotype was found a few times. The chain recombines TRBV5-5 with TRBJ2-1; 7 nucleotides line up with TRBD1. Trimming took 1 base from V and 1 from J; bases not matched to a gene: 2. The CDR3 runs 15 residues. The V gene's germline CDR1 is SGHKS and CDR2 YYEKEE (reference sequence). CDR3 loop: CASSLRDSSYNEQFF. The CDR3, as DNA: TGTGCCAGCAGCTTGCGGGACAGTTCCTACAATGAGCAGTTCTTC. Complete variable domain (other parts from reference TRBV5-5 and TRBJ2-1): DAGVTQSPTHLIKTRGQQVTLRCSPISGHKSVSWYQQVLGQGPQFIFQYYEKEERGRGNFPDRFSARQFPNYSSELNVNALLLGDSALYLCASSLRDSSYNEQFFGPGTRLTVL.

Of note for this clonotype: A clone one base away is much larger, so this may be a read error. This sequence joins TRBV28 and TRBJ2-2, with D possibly matching TRBD2 (7 bases). Germline V gene data show CDR1 as MDHEN and CDR2 as SYDVKM. The V end lost 9 bases, the J end lost 9 bases, and 11 bases lay between the germline ends. This CDR3 region has 11 residues. In DNA form, the CDR3 reads TGTGCCAGTGTCGGGGGGCGGGAGCTGTTTTTT. Translated, it gives CASVGGRELFF.

This clonotype was seen many times. The chain joins TRBV12-3 or TRBV12-4 to TRBJ2-1; TRBD2 matches at 7 bases. V was clipped by 6 bases and J by 2 bases; unmatched bases: 4. This CDR3 comprises 14 residues. The CDR3 region is CASSRTSPYNEQFF. CDR3 nucleotide sequence: TGTGCCAGCAGCCGGACTAGTCCCTACAATGAGCAGTTCTTC.

This clonotype was observed a handful of times. The chain carries TRBV7-3 and TRBJ2-3, with D hard to call. Germline V gene sequence: CDR1 SGHTA, CDR2 FQGTGA. The V end lost 5 bases, the J end lost 0 bases, and 9 bases lay between the germline ends. The CDR3 length is 14 residues. The CDR3 DNA reads TGTGCCAGCAGCCATTACGACAGCACAGATACGCAGTATTTT. As protein: CASSHYDSTDTQYF.

This clonotype was found many times. The chain couples TRBV6-2 or TRBV6-3 to TRBJ2-7; 7 nucleotides agree with TRBD2. V gave up 2 bases and J gave up 3 bases; unmatched junction bases: 10. CDR1 and CDR2 from the germline V gene are MNHEY and SVGEGT. CDR3 length equals 16 residues. The CDR3 DNA follows: TGTGCCAGCAGTTACGCCGTGGCTAGCGGACTCTACGAGCAGTACTTC. Its protein is CASSYAVASGLYEQYF.

The V call is TRBV12-3 or TRBV12-4, the J call TRBJ1-2; 8 bases align to TRBD1. The CDR3 has 16 amino acids. J lost 0 bases, V lost 6 bases, and 9 bases had no gene match. CDR3 amino acids: CASRLNRGRSNYGYTF. The DNA of the CDR3 is TGTGCCAGCAGACTAAACAGGGGGAGGTCTAACTATGGCTACACCTTC.

As regards this clonotype: One base away lies a much larger clone, so this may be a sequencing read error. This chain connects TRBV4-2 to TRBJ2-3; 13 bases match TRBD2. The junction had 6 bases not matched to a gene; V was cut back by 0 bases and J by 3 bases. The CDR3 is 18 amino acids. Germline CDR1 LGHNA, CDR2 YNFKEQ. CDR3: CASSQEQGLAGETDTQYF. The CDR3 coding sequence is TGTGCCAGCAGCCAAGAACAAGGACTAGCGGGAGAAACAGATACGCAGTATTTT.

The chain has TRBV18 and TRBJ1-5; no reliable D call. Germline loops: CDR1 KGHSH, CDR2 LQKENI. The CDR3 contains 15 residues. V was trimmed by 3 bases and J by 0 bases, leaving 9 bases between them. CDR3 residues: CASSPRGDSNQPQHF. The CDR3 nucleotides are TGTGCCAGCTCACCGAGAGGAGATAGCAATCAGCCCCAGCATTTT.

This clonotype was detected a few times. J is TRBJ1-1 and V is TRBV28; D might be TRBD1 (6 bases). Germline assignment: CDR1 MDHEN and CDR2 SYDVKM. The CDR3 loop spans 16 amino acids. V gave up 6 bases and J gave up 1 base, with 18 bases separating them. CDR3 coding DNA: TGTGCCAGCAGCTCCCTCTTCGACAGGAAGAACACTGAAGCTTTCTTT. Its translation: CASSSLFDRKNTEAFF. Combining the CDR3 with reference TRBV28 and TRBJ1-1 gives the whole variable domain DVKVTQSSRYLVKRTGEKVFLECVQDMDHENMFWYRQDPGLGLRLIYFSYDVKMKEKGDIPEGYSVSREKKERFSLILESASTNQTSMYLCASSSLFDRKNTEAFFGQGTRLTVV.

The sample holds a few counts of this clonotype. The genes are TRBV7-9 and TRBJ2-1, with a weak D call TRBD2 (5 bases). The ends were cut back, 1 base at V and 0 bases at J, with 10 bases in the middle. From germline, CDR1 is SEHNR and CDR2 FQNEAQ (reference sequence). The CDR3 length is 16 residues. The CDR3 here is CASSLVWESSYNEQFF. The CDR3, as DNA: TGTGCCAGCAGCTTAGTATGGGAGAGCTCCTACAATGAGCAGTTCTTC. The full variable domain, its missing parts supplied by reference TRBV7-9 and TRBJ2-1, is DTGVSQNPRHKITKRGQNVTFRCDPISEHNRLYWYRQTLGQGPEFLTYFQNEAQLEKSRLLSDRFSAERPKGSFSTLEIQRTEQGDSAMYLCASSLVWESSYNEQFFGPGTRLTVL.

The V and J genes are TRBV3-1 and TRBJ2-6, with 8 bases lining up with TRBD1. CDR3 size: 18 residues. Per germline, CDR1 LGHDT and CDR2 YNNKEL (reference sequence). J was trimmed by 2 bases and V by 4 bases; bases with no gene match: 10. CDR3 in DNA: TGTGCCAGCAGCCCGGCCAGGGGGCGAGGAACTGGGGCCAACGTCCTGACTTTC. This codes for CASSPARGRGTGANVLTF.

V is TRBV11-2 and J is TRBJ2-1; 13 bases fit TRBD2. Germline V CDR1 and CDR2: SGHAT, FQNNGV. This CDR3 is built from 19 residues. V shed 2 bases and J 0 bases; nucleotides not matched to a gene: 7. The CDR3 bases are TGTGCCAGCAGCTTATTGGGACTAGCGGGGAGTTCCTCCTACAATGAGCAGTTCTTC. This encodes CASSLLGLAGSSSYNEQFF.

The chain recombines TRBV5-1 with TRBJ1-2, with no clear D. CDR3 size: 13 residues. The V gene lost 4 bases and the J gene lost 2 bases, with 9 bases spanning the gap. The germline gives CDR1 SGHRS, CDR2 YFSETQ. The CDR3 DNA reads as TGCGCCAGCAGCCCTACAGAAAACTATGGCTACACCTTC. Amino acids: CASSPTENYGYTF.

The sample holds many counts of this clonotype. The chain has TRBV6-5 and TRBJ2-7, with D perhaps matching TRBD1 (5 bases). Germline V CDR1 and CDR2: MNHEY, SVGAGI. Trimming stripped 0 bases from V and 6 bases from J, with 9 bases between. The CDR3 loop spans 13 amino acids. The CDR3 sequence is CASSYSKGSEQYF. The CDR3 nucleotides read TGTGCCAGCAGTTACTCGAAGGGGTCCGAGCAGTACTTC.

This clonotype has ten or more counts. The V call is TRBV7-9, the J call TRBJ2-2, with D possibly TRBD1 on 5 matching bases. Germline CDR1 is SEHNR and CDR2 is FQNEAQ (reference sequence). The CDR3 totals 14 residues. The V end lost 2 bases, the J end lost 1 base, and 5 bases lay between the germline ends. CDR3 sequence (DNA): TGTGCCAGCAGCTTACAGGGGAACACCGGGGAGCTGTTTTTT. Protein: CASSLQGNTGELFF.

This clonotype was counted at least ten times. This chain links TRBV2 with TRBJ1-5, with a weak D call TRBD1 (6 bases). The CDR3 sequence is 13 residues long. Germline assignment: CDR1 SNHLY and CDR2 FYNNEI. The V end was cut by 7 bases, the J end by 1 base, with 8 bases between. The CDR3 is CASKGQSNQPQHF. The CDR3 DNA is TGTGCCAGCAAAGGACAGAGCAATCAGCCCCAGCATTTT.

There are a few counts of this clonotype. The V gene is TRBV20-1, the J gene TRBJ1-5, with a possible D match to TRBD1 (5 bases). This CDR3 comprises 15 residues. Germline CDR1 reads DFQATT; CDR2 reads SNEGSKA (reference sequence). V lost 1 base and J lost 7, with 17 bases in between. The CDR3 is CSARVRDCPGQPQHF. The CDR3 DNA follows: TGCAGTGCTAGAGTGAGGGACTGTCCAGGCCAGCCCCAGCATTTT.

On this clonotype itself: A much larger clone lies one base from this, so it may be a read error. This chain uses TRBV28 with TRBJ2-7; D unresolved. The germline V gene has CDR1 MDHEN and CDR2 SYDVKM. CDR3 length: 10 amino acids. V gave up 6 bases and J gave up 1 base, with 1 base separating them. The CDR3 DNA reads as TGTGCCAGCAGGTCCTACGAGCAGTACTTC. It yields the protein CASRSYEQYF.

The rearrangement uses TRBV29-1 and TRBJ2-3, with 7 bases that match TRBD2. The ends lost 7 bases at V and 3 bases at J; junction bases unmatched: 10. The CDR3 contains 14 residues. Per germline, CDR1 SQVTM and CDR2 ANQGSEA. The CDR3 is CSGALAGETDTQYF. CDR3 nucleotides: TGCAGCGGGGCACTTGCGGGAGAAACAGATACGCAGTATTTT.

The chain joins TRBV29-1 to TRBJ2-1; D tentatively fits TRBD1 or TRBD2 (5 bases each). Per germline, CDR1 SQVTM and CDR2 ANQGSEA. CDR3 size: 11 residues. Trimming cost V 6 bases and J 6 bases, with 9 bases left between them. This chain's CDR3 is CSVRDPNEQFF. DNA of the CDR3: TGCAGCGTCCGGGACCCCAATGAGCAGTTCTTC.

The chain employs TRBV6-7 and TRBJ1-5, with D perhaps matching TRBD1 (6 bases). TRBV6-7 is an ORF; its function is uncertain. The CDR3 sequence is 16 residues long. V was cut by 5 bases and J by 8 bases, with 22 bases left in between. The CDR3 sequence is CASSTFSGGAGKPQHF. For the CDR3, the DNA is TGTGCCAGCAGTACCTTTTCGGGGGGCGCTGGGAAGCCCCAGCATTTT.

There are a few counts of this clonotype. The rearrangement links TRBV20-1 to TRBJ1-2; tentative D call: TRBD1 (5 bases). Per the germline V gene, CDR1 is DFQATT and CDR2 is SNEGSKA (reference sequence). The V and J ends lost 5 bases and 0 bases respectively, with 7 bases between them. The CDR3 is made up of 12 amino acids. In DNA form, the CDR3 reads TGCAGTGCTGCAGGGACTAACTATGGCTACACCTTC. As protein: CSAAGTNYGYTF.

This clonotype was seen many times. V gene TRBV28 combines with J gene TRBJ1-5; no clear D. Germline CDR1 is MDHEN and CDR2 is SYDVKM. Trimming took 2 bases from V and 7 from J, leaving 12 bases between them. The CDR3 consists of 14 residues. CDR3 protein: CASSLSGLLQPQHF. The CDR3 DNA follows: TGTGCCAGCAGTTTAAGCGGGCTTTTGCAGCCCCAGCATTTT.